This T cell receptor (beta chain) was sequenced for a study of blood T cell repertoires in COVID-19. V shed 8 bases and J shed 2 bases, with 13 bases lying between them. From germline, CDR1 is SNHLY and CDR2 FYNNEI. The CDR3 sequence is 13 residues long. Some clones are missing from TCRdb's copy, which holds only in-frame ones; the method was immunoSEQ multiplex PCR. Found here are roughly 140,000 clones, approximately 86% of them singletons; the top ten hold around 5%. The chain has TRBV2 and TRBJ2-7; D may be TRBD2 (6 bases). Sequencing input: peripheral blood. The TCR originated in a human donor in a cohort sampled during active COVID-19. In DNA form, the CDR3 reads TGTGCCAGCGAGCGGGTGGGGCCCTACGAGCAGTACTTC. It yields the protein CASERVGPYEQYF.